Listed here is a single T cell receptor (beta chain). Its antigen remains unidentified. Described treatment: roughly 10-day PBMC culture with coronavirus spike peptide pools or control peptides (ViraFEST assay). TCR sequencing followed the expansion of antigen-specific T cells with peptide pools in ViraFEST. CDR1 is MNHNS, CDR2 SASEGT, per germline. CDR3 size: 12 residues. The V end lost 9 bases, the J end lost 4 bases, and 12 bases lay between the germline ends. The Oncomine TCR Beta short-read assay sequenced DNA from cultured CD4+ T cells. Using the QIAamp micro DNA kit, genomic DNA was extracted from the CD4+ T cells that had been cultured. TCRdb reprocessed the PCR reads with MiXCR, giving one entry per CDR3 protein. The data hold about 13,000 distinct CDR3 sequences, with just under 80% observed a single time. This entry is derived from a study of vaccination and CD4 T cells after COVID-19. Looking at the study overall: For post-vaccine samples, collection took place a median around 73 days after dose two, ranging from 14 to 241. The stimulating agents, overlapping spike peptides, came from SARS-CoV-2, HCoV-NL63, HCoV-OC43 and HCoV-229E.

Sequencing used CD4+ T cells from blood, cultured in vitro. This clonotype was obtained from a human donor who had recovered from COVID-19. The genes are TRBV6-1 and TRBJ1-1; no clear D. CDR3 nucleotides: TGTGCCAGTGCCCAGAGGCCCACTGAAGCTTTCTTT. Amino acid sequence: CASAQRPTEAFF.